Sequencing of this TCR beta chain was carried out in a study of molecular identifiers for immune sequencing clone quantification. Across the whole study: RNA from approximately 20,000 or 100,000 naive CD8 cells was split five ways in replicates, with four sequenced.

On this clonotype itself: Its antigen remains unidentified. The DNA is omitted, as the CDR3 cannot be located on it reliably, and the CDR3 follows TCRdb's listing.

TCRdb processed the PCR reads anew with MiXCR; each CDR3 protein has one entry. This table holds about 500,000 distinct CDR3 sequences, around 23% found once. Study-level points and caveats: Clonotypes surpassing 20 RNA copies contained over 97% of effector molecules, versus under 1% in naive cells.

Sorted naive CD8 T cells, roughly 19,000 to 1,100,000, were sequenced from 10%, 30% or 50% RNA. The sequence derives from a human donor in good health. Some libraries in this study had Jurkat cell RNA spiked in. What was sequenced was naive CD8+ T cells from blood, with Jurkat cell RNA spiked in. Described subset: FACS-sorted CD8+CD4-CCR7+CD45RA+ naive T cells.

CDR3 protein: CASSSVAGGAYF. The J gene is TRBJ2-7, the V gene TRBV28; TRBD2 is the table's D call and was not checked against the DNA. Per the germline V gene, CDR1 is MDHEN and CDR2 is SYDVKM. With termini counted, the CDR3 has 12 amino acids.